The 29 T cell receptor beta chains listed next were all sequenced from one sample in a study of blood T cell repertoires in COVID-19. Data came from immunoSEQ multiplex PCR; TCRdb stores just in-frame clones and leaves some out. The sample includes about 290,000 clones, about 90% seen only once; the top ten take 11%. Sequencing was done on a sample of peripheral blood. Receptors originate from a woman aged 25 to 39 with COVID-19, enrolled during active disease.

V and J are TRBV9 and TRBJ2-1, with 8 bases fitting TRBD2. This CDR3 is 16 amino acids long. The germline V gene encodes CDR1 SGDLS and CDR2 YYNGEE. Germline trimming cut 4 bases from V and 7 bases from J; bases unmatched to any gene: 13. CDR3 loop: CASSRLLGGAGNEQFF. CDR3 DNA: TGTGCCAGCAGCCGCTTACTCGGGGGGGCTGGGAATGAGCAGTTCTTC.

This chain connects TRBV11-2 to TRBJ1-5, with D unresolved. CDR1 SGHAT and CDR2 FQNNGV come from the germline V gene. The V end was cut by 0 bases, the J end by 4 bases, with 7 bases between. CDR3 length: 14 amino acids. Here the CDR3 reads CASSLEGVNQPQHF. The CDR3 DNA reads as TGTGCCAGCAGCTTAGAGGGCGTGAATCAGCCCCAGCATTTT.

The V and J genes are TRBV3-1 (or the pseudogene TRBV3-2) and TRBJ1-2; the match to TRBD1 covers 8 bases. Germline V gene sequence: CDR1 LGHDT, CDR2 YNNKEL (reference sequence). The CDR3 totals 15 residues. The J segment lost 6 bases and the V segment lost 3 bases, leaving 9 bases of the junction unmatched. The CDR3 sequence: CASSQNANRGNGYTF. CDR3 nucleotide sequence: TGTGCCAGCAGCCAGAACGCCAACAGGGGGAATGGCTACACCTTC.

The chain is built from TRBV7-9 and TRBJ2-1; perhaps TRBD2 as D (5 bases). The CDR3 sequence is 16 residues long. Germline CDR1 and CDR2: SEHNR and FQNEAQ (reference sequence). V shed 5 bases and J shed 6 bases, with 20 bases lying between them. Written as DNA, the CDR3 is TGTGCCAGCAGCCCAAGGGTGCCCAGCGGCCCCAATGAGCAGTTCTTC. Amino acid sequence: CASSPRVPSGPNEQFF.

The chain combines TRBV11-3 with TRBJ2-2; 13 nucleotides match TRBD2. CDR3 length equals 20 residues. Germline V lookup: CDR1 SGHNT, CDR2 YENEEA. V lost 5 bases and J lost 1; bases outside the gene matches: 13. In nucleotides, the CDR3 is TGTGCCAGCAGCGCGAACCCCGGGACTAGCGGGGTCGGGAACACCGGGGAGCTGTTTTTT. This encodes CASSANPGTSGVGNTGELFF.

Notes on this clone: One end of the junction varies from germline; a read error may be responsible. This sequence joins TRBV5-8 and TRBJ1-1, with no clear D. This CDR3 has 15 amino acids. Germline CDR1 and CDR2: SGHTS and YDEGEE. The CDR3: CASSLAMTENAEAFF. The CDR3 coding sequence is TGTGCCAGCAGCTTGGCCATGACGGAGAACGCTGAAGCTTTCTTT.

This clone was seen just once. The chain carries TRBV28 and TRBJ1-4; possible D gene TRBD1, 5 bases. The CDR3 sequence is 16 residues long. V shed 5 bases and J shed 4 bases, with 17 bases lying between them. CDR1 is MDHEN and CDR2 is SYDVKM in the germline V gene. The DNA of the CDR3 is TGTGCCAGCAGTGCGTTACAGGAGGGCGTTAATGAAAAACTGTTTTTT. It specifies CASSALQEGVNEKLFF.

The rearrangement joins TRBV5-4 to TRBJ1-1, with D unresolved. This CDR3 is 14 amino acids long. Trimming stripped 5 bases from V and 1 base from J, with 12 bases between. From germline, CDR1 is SGHNT and CDR2 YYREEE (reference sequence). CDR3 sequence reads: CASRVENRNTEAFF. The CDR3 nucleotides are TGTGCCAGCAGGGTAGAGAACCGGAACACTGAAGCTTTCTTT.

The chain combines TRBV19 with TRBJ1-5; D is possibly TRBD1 (5 bases). Trimming shortened V by 7 bases and J by 2 bases, and 15 bases separated the two germline ends. The CDR3 totals 15 residues. CDR1 and CDR2 (germline): LNHDA, SQIVND (reference sequence). The CDR3 loop reads CASTGGGYGNQPQHF. The CDR3 DNA reads as TGTGCCAGTACTGGGGGGGGGTATGGCAATCAGCCCCAGCATTTT.

The rearrangement uses TRBV6-5 and TRBJ1-2, with 7 bases that match TRBD1. The J segment lost 2 bases and the V segment lost 3 bases, leaving 9 bases of the junction unmatched. CDR1 is MNHEY and CDR2 is SVGAGI in the germline V gene. The length of the CDR3 is 16 residues. The CDR3: CASSYDPTQGNYGYTF. The CDR3 coding sequence is TGTGCCAGCAGTTATGACCCTACACAGGGGAACTATGGCTACACCTTC.

The gene calls are TRBV18 and TRBJ1-1; D not certain. Trimming stripped 5 bases from V and 7 bases from J, with 11 bases between. CDR1 KGHSH and CDR2 LQKENI come from the germline V gene. The CDR3 contains 12 residues. The CDR3: CASSSYAGEAFF. CDR3 sequence (DNA): TGTGCCAGCTCATCTTACGCGGGTGAAGCTTTCTTT.

To note about this clone: The sample holds other DNA sequences that translate to the same CDR3. The gene calls are TRBV28 and TRBJ1-2; 8 nucleotides align to TRBD1. In germline, CDR1 is MDHEN, CDR2 SYDVKM. This CDR3 comprises 12 residues. The J segment lost 8 bases and the V segment lost 5 bases, leaving 4 bases of the junction unmatched. The CDR3 sequence is CASSRQGYGYTF. In DNA, the CDR3 is TGTGCCAGCAGTCGACAGGGGTACGGCTACACCTTC.

This chain uses TRBV27 with TRBJ2-1; 9 bases line up with TRBD2. In germline, CDR1 is MNHEY, CDR2 SMNVEV (reference sequence). The junction had 11 bases not matched to a gene; V was cut back by 6 bases and J by 8 bases. The CDR3 totals 15 residues. In DNA, the CDR3 is TGTGCCAGCAGATTTAGCGGGGGCTCCGGGGATGAGCAGTTCTTC. This encodes CASRFSGGSGDEQFF.

The chain links TRBV29-1 to TRBJ2-2; TRBD1 matches at 9 bases. Germline CDR1 and CDR2: SQVTM and ANQGSEA. The junction had 16 bases not matched to a gene; V was cut back by 7 bases and J by 4 bases. This CDR3 comprises 17 residues. CDR3 protein: CSAKKGEGTGPTGELFF. CDR3 nucleotide sequence: TGCAGCGCCAAAAAGGGGGAGGGGACAGGGCCCACCGGGGAGCTGTTTTTT.

The chain carries TRBV28 and TRBJ2-5; the D gene is possibly TRBD1 (6 bases). Germline assignment: CDR1 MDHEN and CDR2 SYDVKM. There are 14 residues in the CDR3. Trimming took 7 bases from V and 0 from J, leaving 12 bases between them. The CDR3 reads CASTPTGNQETQYF. The DNA for the CDR3 is TGTGCCAGCACCCCGACAGGAAACCAAGAGACCCAGTACTTC.

The chain joins TRBV5-4 to TRBJ2-5; unclear D gene. Trimming shortened V by 0 bases and J by 5 bases, and 8 bases separated the two germline ends. Per the germline V gene, CDR1 is SGHNT and CDR2 is YYREEE (reference sequence). The CDR3 is made up of 13 amino acids. CDR3 region: CASSLVERETQYF. CDR3 coding DNA: TGTGCCAGCAGCTTGGTCGAGAGGGAGACCCAGTACTTC.

This rearrangement joins TRBV20-1 to TRBJ2-1; 9 nucleotides match TRBD1. CDR3 length: 11 amino acids. Germline V gene sequence: CDR1 DFQATT, CDR2 SNEGSKA (reference sequence). With 6 bases clipped from V and 9 bases from J, the junction kept 3 bases outside the gene matches. DNA of the CDR3: TGCAGTGCCACACAGGGGGCTGAGCAGTTCTTC. The encoded protein is CSATQGAEQFF.

The CDR3 bases are TGTGCCAGTAGTGTGGGGGGACGGCCTGGCACAGATACGCAGTATTTT. Protein sequence: CASSVGGRPGTDTQYF. The V gene is TRBV19, the J gene TRBJ2-3; weak D call: TRBD2 (6 bases). V was clipped by 5 bases and J by 1 base, with 16 bases between them. There are 16 residues in the CDR3. The V gene's germline CDR1 is LNHDA and CDR2 SQIVND (reference sequence).

This clone has more than one count but fewer than ten. The rearrangement links TRBV5-8 to TRBJ2-3, with D perhaps TRBD1 (6 bases). Germline V gene data show CDR1 as SGHTS and CDR2 as YDEGEE. The CDR3 extends over 15 amino acids. With 2 bases removed from V and 6 bases from J, the gap between germline ends came to 16 bases. DNA for the CDR3: TGTGCCAGCAGCTTCAGGGGCGTCCCGCTGGATACGCAGTATTTT. It encodes CASSFRGVPLDTQYF.

V usage is TRBV5-4 and J usage is TRBJ1-1, with D possibly matching TRBD1 (6 bases). Trimming left V 0 bases short and J 5 bases short, with 11 bases between. This CDR3 has 14 amino acids. CDR1 is SGHNT and CDR2 is YYREEE in the germline V gene (reference sequence). The CDR3 DNA sequence: TGTGCCAGCAGCTTGGACAGGGATGTAACTGAAGCTTTCTTT. This sequence encodes CASSLDRDVTEAFF.

This rearrangement joins TRBV28 to TRBJ1-2; 8 bases agree with TRBD1. The CDR3 has 15 residues. V was clipped by 2 bases and J by 6 bases; unmatched bases: 8. The germline CDR1 and CDR2 sequences are MDHEN and SYDVKM. This CDR3 reads CASSLGDRIRNGYTF. The CDR3 nucleotides are TGTGCCAGCAGTTTAGGGGACAGGATAAGGAATGGCTACACCTTC.

This chain links TRBV19 with TRBJ1-4; 8 positions agree with TRBD1. This CDR3 spans 13 amino acids. Germline assignment: CDR1 LNHDA and CDR2 SQIVND (reference sequence). V gave up 4 bases and J gave up 8 bases; unmatched junction bases: 3. The DNA for the CDR3 is TGTGCCAGTAGTAGGACAGGGACCGAAAAACTGTTTTTT. Translated, it gives CASSRTGTEKLFF.

V usage is TRBV3-1 (or the pseudogene TRBV3-2) and J usage is TRBJ1-6, with TRBD1 identical over 12 bases. The CDR3 is 15 amino acids. Germline V lookup: CDR1 LGHDT, CDR2 YNNKEL (reference sequence). The V gene end was trimmed by 4 bases and the J gene end by 15 bases; junction bases not matched to a gene: 10. CDR3 bases: TGTGCCAGCAGCCGCACGGGACAGGGGGCCCTTCACCTCCACTTT. Amino acid sequence: CASSRTGQGALHLHF.

The V gene is TRBV7-9, the J gene TRBJ2-1, with TRBD2 identical over 8 bases. The CDR3 covers 15 residues. J gave up 8 bases and V 6 bases, and 12 bases lay outside the gene matches. Germline V gene lookup returns CDR1 SEHNR and CDR2 FQNEAQ (reference sequence). As DNA, the CDR3 is TGTGCCAGCAGTTCCGGGACTAGGCCTTGGGATGAGCAGTTCTTC. As protein: CASSSGTRPWDEQFF.

This chain connects TRBV5-6 to TRBJ2-7, with TRBD2 identical over 10 bases. The CDR3 extends over 15 amino acids. V shed 4 bases and J 7 bases; nucleotides not matched to a gene: 11. CDR1 and CDR2 from the germline V gene are SGHDT and YYEEEE. CDR3 nucleotide sequence: TGTGCCAGCAGCCCCCGGCCAGCGGGGGGGCCTGAGCAGTACTTC. Amino acid sequence: CASSPRPAGGPEQYF.

The chain carries TRBV6-5 and TRBJ1-1; 7 bases fit TRBD1. V shed 8 bases, J shed 3 bases, and the junction held 12 bases outside the gene matches. The CDR3 length is 15 residues. CDR1 MNHEY and CDR2 SVGAGI come from the germline V gene. For the CDR3, the DNA is TGTGCCAGCGGGCGGACCGGGACAGCGTACACTGAAGCTTTCTTT. It encodes CASGRTGTAYTEAFF.

The genes are TRBV14 and TRBJ2-7; 10 bases map to TRBD1. Germline loops: CDR1 SGHDN, CDR2 FVKESK. Trimming took 3 bases from V and 2 from J; bases not matched to a gene: 1. CDR3 length equals 14 residues. The CDR3, as DNA: TGTGCCAGCAGCCACGGACAGGGGGCCTACGAGCAGTACTTC. It specifies CASSHGQGAYEQYF.

CDR3 sequence: CSVPENMNTEAFF. The CDR3 DNA is TGCAGCGTCCCGGAGAACATGAACACTGAAGCTTTCTTT. J is TRBJ1-1 and V is TRBV29-1, with D unresolved. Trimming removed 6 bases from V and 0 bases from J, with 11 bases in between. Germline CDR1 and CDR2: SQVTM and ANQGSEA. The length of the CDR3 is 13 residues.

This rearrangement joins TRBV7-6 to TRBJ2-1; D is perhaps TRBD2 (5 bases). Germline CDR1 reads SGHVS; CDR2 reads FNYEAQ. V was clipped by 4 bases and J by 0 bases, with 13 bases between them. The CDR3 totals 16 residues. CDR3 bases: TGTGCCAGCAGCTCCCGGGGTGTCTTCTCCTACAATGAGCAGTTCTTC. Protein: CASSSRGVFSYNEQFF.